These 14 T cell receptor beta chains share one sample of origin, sequenced in a study of blood T cell repertoires in COVID-19. Sequenced by immunoSEQ multiplex PCR; TCRdb stores in-frame clones only, minus some. The sample lists around 83,000 clones, around 89% seen once, with roughly 14% in the top ten. The sample was peripheral blood. The receptor set was obtained from a man aged 70-80 years with active or convalescent COVID-19.

The chain links TRBV21-1 to TRBJ1-2. TRBV21-1 is a pseudogene locus. This CDR3 is built from 13 residues. The CDR3 loop is CAILAAPRGGYTF. CDR3 DNA: TGTGCCATCTTGGCAGCCCCCCGAGGTGGCTACACCTTC.

The V gene is TRBV28, the J gene TRBJ1-4; perhaps TRBD1 as D (5 bases). Germline values: CDR1 MDHEN, CDR2 SYDVKM. Trimming took off 4 bases at V and 5 bases at J, with 11 bases between the two ends. The CDR3 totals 14 residues. The CDR3 protein is CASSSLGVNEKLFF. CDR3 nucleotide sequence: TGTGCCAGCAGTTCCCTAGGGGTAAATGAAAAACTGTTTTTT.

The gene calls are TRBV30 and TRBJ2-7; D perhaps matches TRBD1 (7 bases). CDR1 and CDR2 (germline): GTSNPN, SVGIG (reference sequence). This CDR3 has 13 residues. V was cut by 3 bases and J by 5 bases, with 14 bases left in between. CDR3 amino acids: CAWRRRGRNEQYF. The CDR3 DNA is TGTGCCTGGAGACGCAGGGGGAGGAACGAGCAGTACTTC. Looking up the rest from reference TRBV30 and TRBJ2-7 gives the full variable domain: SQTIHQWPATLVQPVGSPLSLECTVEGTSNPNLYWYRQAAGRGLQLLFYSVGIGQISSEVPQNLSASRPQDRQFILSSKKLLLSDSGFYLCAWRRRGRNEQYFGPGTRLTVT.

The chain carries TRBV24-1 and TRBJ2-7; 8 bases line up with TRBD2. Germline V lookup: CDR1 KGHDR, CDR2 SFDVKD. This CDR3 has 17 residues. V lost 3 bases, J lost 5 bases, and 14 bases stayed unmatched. CDR3 sequence (DNA): TGTGCCACCAGTGATCCCGCAGGACGGGAGGGCCGCCACGAGCAGTACTTC. It codes for CATSDPAGREGRHEQYF.

This chain connects TRBV15 to TRBJ2-6, with D perhaps TRBD1 (5 bases). The germline gives CDR1 LNHNV, CDR2 YYDKDF (reference sequence). The CDR3 is 15 amino acids. The V gene lost 0 bases and the J gene lost 6 bases, with 9 bases spanning the gap. DNA of the CDR3: TGTGCCACCAGCAGAGACAAGACAGAGGCCAACGTCCTGACTTTC. Translating gives CATSRDKTEANVLTF.

This clone was detected only a few times. This chain uses TRBV30 with TRBJ1-5; D unresolved. V gave up 2 bases and J gave up 0 bases, with 8 bases separating them. CDR1 and CDR2 from the germline V gene are GTSNPN and SVGIG (reference sequence). CDR3 size: 14 residues. CDR3 in DNA: TGTGCCTGGAGTCGAGGGAATAGCAATCAGCCCCAGCATTTT. Encoded protein: CAWSRGNSNQPQHF. Full variable domain (missing parts from reference TRBV30 and TRBJ1-5): SQTIHQWPATLVQPVGSPLSLECTVEGTSNPNLYWYRQAAGRGLQLLFYSVGIGQISSEVPQNLSASRPQDRQFILSSKKLLLSDSGFYLCAWSRGNSNQPQHFGDGTRLSIL.

This clone has more than one count but fewer than ten. V is TRBV7-5 and J is TRBJ1-1; TRBD1 was called by the table and not checked on the DNA. TRBV7-5 is termed a pseudogene. CDR3 length equals 16 residues. In DNA, the CDR3 is TGTGCCAGAAGCGTGGGCCCCCAGGTGGTGAACACTGAAGCTTTCTTT. Protein product: CARSVGPQVVNTEAFF.

The rearrangement uses TRBV6-5 and TRBJ2-7; 8 bases line up with TRBD1. The CDR3 runs to 16 residues. CDR1 MNHEY and CDR2 SVGAGI come from the germline V gene. Trimming at V came to 4 bases and at J to 2 bases, leaving 10 bases not matched to a gene. DNA of the CDR3: TGTGCCAGCAGTTCACAATGGGGGACAGGCACCTACGAGCAGTACTTC. Translated, it gives CASSSQWGTGTYEQYF.

The chain carries TRBV19 and TRBJ2-7; 11 positions match TRBD2. The CDR3 runs 14 residues. The V and J ends lost 5 bases and 6 bases, in that order; junction bases with no gene match: 6. CDR1 and CDR2 (germline): LNHDA, SQIVND (reference sequence). The CDR3 reads CASSVAGGASEQYF. The CDR3 DNA sequence: TGTGCCAGTAGTGTAGCGGGAGGGGCGTCCGAGCAGTACTTC.

This clone was found a few times. V is TRBV7-8 and J is TRBJ1-4, with 9 bases lining up with TRBD1. This CDR3 is 16 amino acids long. Germline-derived CDR1 and CDR2 are SGHVS and FQNEAQ. Unmatched junction bases numbered 3, after V lost 0 bases and J lost 4 bases. The CDR3 is CASSLAWGQGNEKLFF. For the CDR3, the DNA is TGTGCCAGCAGCTTAGCGTGGGGACAGGGTAATGAAAAACTGTTTTTT.

This clone was detected only once. This rearrangement joins TRBV6-5 to TRBJ1-4; weak D call: TRBD1 (6 bases). V was trimmed by 6 bases and J by 5 bases, leaving 16 bases between them. Germline CDR1 reads MNHEY; CDR2 reads SVGAGI. The CDR3 runs to 15 residues. CDR3 amino acids: CASRPGQSPNEKLFF. The CDR3 DNA reads as TGTGCCAGCAGACCCGGACAGTCTCCGAATGAAAAACTGTTTTTT.

The gene calls are TRBV30 and TRBJ1-5; D uncertain. Trimming stripped 2 bases from V and 3 bases from J, with 8 bases between. CDR3 length equals 13 residues. The germline gives CDR1 GTSNPN, CDR2 SVGIG (reference sequence). CDR3 DNA sequence: TGTGCCTGGAGTTCGCAGGACAATCAGCCCCAGCATTTT. This gives the protein CAWSSQDNQPQHF.

The chain is built from TRBV2 and TRBJ1-3; 8 nucleotides agree with TRBD1. CDR1 and CDR2 (germline): SNHLY, FYNNEI. J gave up 3 bases and V 2 bases, and 6 bases lay outside the gene matches. This CDR3 is 16 amino acids long. The CDR3 nucleotides read TGTGCCAGCAGTGAATGGACAGGGTTTGGTGGAAACACCATATATTTT. Translation gives CASSEWTGFGGNTIYF. The full variable domain, in which reference TRBV2 and TRBJ1-3 provide the parts outside the CDR3, is EPEVTQTPSHQVTQMGQEVILRCVPISNHLYFYWYRQILGQKVEFLVSFYNNEISEKSEIFDDQFSVERPDGSNFTLKIRSTKLEDSAMYFCASSEWTGFGGNTIYFGEGSWLTVV.

The chain couples TRBV28 to TRBJ2-5, with 11 bases that match TRBD2. The CDR3 contains 15 residues. Per germline, CDR1 MDHEN and CDR2 SYDVKM. Trimming cost V 5 bases and J 4 bases; bases outside gene matches: 6. The CDR3 sequence: CASSPTSGSRETQYF. The CDR3 DNA is TGTGCCAGCAGTCCAACTAGCGGGAGTAGAGAGACCCAGTACTTC.